A single sample gave rise to the 29 T cell receptor beta chains below, sequenced in a study of blood T cell repertoires in COVID-19 (dated by TCRdb to 2020 to 2022). The library was prepared using the immunoSEQ multiplex PCR assay. TCRdb re-hosts the immuneACCESS table, in-frame sequences only. Its copies lack some clones; in the studies checked, an unresolved V gene accounts for under half of them, and the cause for the rest is not known. The sample has some 200,000 clones on record, approximately 84% of them singletons. The leading ten clones occupy approximately 8.1% of the sample. Sequenced material: peripheral blood. The origin of the receptors is a woman aged 50 to 65 with active or convalescent COVID-19.

The V and J genes are TRBV27 and TRBJ2-1; TRBD2 agrees at 10 bases. The CDR3 loop spans 16 amino acids. Germline CDR1 MNHEY, CDR2 SMNVEV (reference sequence). The V and J ends lost 4 bases and 4 bases, in that order; junction bases with no gene match: 7. The CDR3 region is CASSSLASGGYNEQFF. Here the CDR3 DNA reads TGTGCCAGCAGTTCCCTGGCTAGCGGGGGTTACAATGAGCAGTTCTTC.

This sequence joins TRBV3-1 (or the pseudogene TRBV3-2) and TRBJ1-1, with D uncertain. CDR1 and CDR2 (germline): LGHDT, YNNKEL (reference sequence). V lost 1 base and J lost 5, with 11 bases in between. The CDR3 totals 14 residues. The CDR3 coding sequence is TGTGCCAGCAGCCAAGGTCACACCGGGACTGAAGCTTTCTTT. Its protein product is CASSQGHTGTEAFF.

The chain employs TRBV28 and TRBJ2-5, with a possible D match to TRBD2 (6 bases). Germline V gene lookup returns CDR1 MDHEN and CDR2 SYDVKM. Trimming took 10 bases from V and 4 from J, leaving 13 bases between them. The length of the CDR3 is 12 residues. This CDR3 is CATSPGVETQYF. For the CDR3, the DNA is TGTGCCACCTCGCCGGGGGTAGAGACCCAGTACTTC.

V gene TRBV24-1 combines with J gene TRBJ1-4; no reliable D call. Germline CDR1 is KGHDR and CDR2 is SFDVKD. Trimming stripped 4 bases from V and 8 bases from J, with 16 bases between. There are 15 residues in the CDR3. Here the CDR3 DNA reads TGTGCCACCAGTGACCGGGGAGATCCATCCGAAAAACTGTTTTTT. Its translation is CATSDRGDPSEKLFF.

V and J are TRBV6-5 and TRBJ1-2, with D unclear. V lost 7 bases and J 8 bases, leaving 17 bases between the germline ends. The germline CDR1 and CDR2 sequences are MNHEY and SVGAGI. The CDR3 spans 13 residues. CDR3: CASTEEGPQGYTF. CDR3 bases: TGTGCCAGCACCGAGGAGGGTCCCCAAGGCTACACCTTC.

V is TRBV2 and J is TRBJ1-6, with TRBD1 as a possible D gene (5 bases). V lost 6 bases and J lost 6, with 15 bases in between. The CDR3 runs 15 residues. Germline CDR1 is SNHLY and CDR2 is FYNNEI. CDR3 residues: CASRGEDQPNSPLHF. The CDR3 region has the DNA TGTGCCAGCAGGGGGGAGGACCAACCTAATTCACCCCTCCACTTT.

The gene calls are TRBV9 and TRBJ2-2, with 13 bases matching TRBD2. The germline CDR1 and CDR2 sequences are SGDLS and YYNGEE. CDR3 length equals 18 residues. Unmatched junction bases numbered 8, after V lost 4 bases and J lost 2 bases. CDR3 sequence: CASSSRTSGSYNTGELFF. For the CDR3, the DNA is TGTGCCAGCAGCTCCAGGACTAGCGGGAGCTATAACACCGGGGAGCTGTTTTTT.

CDR3 nucleotide sequence: TGTGCCAGCAGCCCCGGGCCATCGAGGGATGAGCAGTTCTTC. Residues: CASSPGPSRDEQFF. The chain is built from TRBV5-4 and TRBJ2-1, with D maybe TRBD2 (5 bases). V lost 4 bases to trimming and J lost 8 bases, with 16 bases between them. The germline gives CDR1 SGHNT, CDR2 YYREEE (reference sequence). CDR3 length equals 14 residues.

This clone was observed once. J is TRBJ1-2 and V is TRBV3-1 (or the pseudogene TRBV3-2); 11 positions match TRBD1. Looked up from germline, CDR1 is LGHDT and CDR2 is YNNKEL (reference sequence). The V and J ends lost 3 bases and 8 bases, in that order; junction bases with no gene match: 2. The CDR3 contains 13 residues. Here the CDR3 reads CASSHRDRGGYTF. The CDR3 DNA sequence: TGTGCCAGCAGCCACCGGGACAGGGGGGGCTACACCTTC.

V is TRBV27 and J is TRBJ2-7; D is perhaps TRBD2 (6 bases). The V and J ends lost 5 bases and 1 base respectively, with 12 bases between them. There are 14 residues in the CDR3. Germline V CDR1 and CDR2: MNHEY, SMNVEV (reference sequence). This chain's CDR3 is CASSLSGTSYEQYF. CDR3 nucleotides: TGTGCCAGCAGTCTTAGCGGAACTTCCTACGAGCAGTACTTC.

This chain connects TRBV5-1 to TRBJ1-5, with 9 positions matching TRBD1. V lost 0 bases, J lost 6 bases, and 4 bases stayed unmatched. The CDR3 contains 15 residues. Germline V gene sequence: CDR1 SGHRS, CDR2 YFSETQ. As DNA, the CDR3 is TGCGCCAGCAGCTTGGGGGACAGGGTAGGTCAGCCCCAGCATTTT. It is translated as CASSLGDRVGQPQHF.

The rearrangement uses TRBV7-9 and TRBJ2-5; 7 bases line up with TRBD1. This CDR3 region has 16 residues. CDR1 SEHNR and CDR2 FQNEAQ come from the germline V gene (reference sequence). V was pared by 5 bases and J by 2 bases, with 11 bases of the junction left unmatched. CDR3 sequence reads: CASSPPAGGGQETQYF. The CDR3 DNA reads as TGTGCCAGCAGCCCCCCCGCAGGGGGTGGGCAAGAGACCCAGTACTTC. Based on the CDR3 plus reference TRBV7-9 and TRBJ2-5, the full variable domain is DTGVSQNPRHKITKRGQNVTFRCDPISEHNRLYWYRQTLGQGPEFLTYFQNEAQLEKSRLLSDRFSAERPKGSFSTLEIQRTEQGDSAMYLCASSPPAGGGQETQYFGPGTRLLVL.

The V call is TRBV7-9, the J call TRBJ1-2; TRBD1 matches 8 bases. The CDR3 is 15 residues long. V was clipped by 4 bases and J by 7 bases; unmatched bases: 11. Per germline, CDR1 SEHNR and CDR2 FQNEAQ (reference sequence). For the CDR3, the DNA is TGTGCCAGCAGCTCCAACCGAGGGACAGGTGGTGGCTACACCTTC. This gives the protein CASSSNRGTGGGYTF.

The chain carries TRBV9 and TRBJ2-6; D gene ambiguous. CDR3 length equals 15 residues. The ends were cut back, 3 bases at V and 4 bases at J, with 11 bases in the middle. Germline values: CDR1 SGDLS, CDR2 YYNGEE. CDR3 loop: CASSDEVVGANVLTF. The CDR3 nucleotides are TGTGCCAGCAGCGATGAGGTGGTGGGGGCCAACGTCCTGACTTTC.

The J gene is TRBJ1-1, the V gene TRBV28, with 10 positions matching TRBD1. This CDR3 has 16 residues. Germline assignment: CDR1 MDHEN and CDR2 SYDVKM. The junction had 7 bases not matched to a gene; V was cut back by 4 bases and J by 2 bases. The CDR3 nucleotides read TGTGCCAGCAGTTCCGCCGGGACAGGGGCTAACACTGAAGCTTTCTTT. It is translated as CASSSAGTGANTEAFF.

V is TRBV6-1 and J is TRBJ1-5; a weak D match, TRBD1 (6 bases). The germline V gene has CDR1 MNHNS and CDR2 SASEGT. The CDR3 consists of 18 residues. V gave up 4 bases and J gave up 0 bases, with 19 bases separating them. In DNA form, the CDR3 reads TGTGCCAGCAGTGTCAGGACAGTAATCGTCTATAGCAATCAGCCCCAGCATTTT. Translated, it gives CASSVRTVIVYSNQPQHF.

The J gene is TRBJ1-1, the V gene TRBV7-9; maybe TRBD1 (6 bases). CDR1 and CDR2 (germline): SEHNR, FQNEAQ (reference sequence). With 4 bases removed from V and 6 bases from J, the gap between germline ends came to 15 bases. The CDR3 is 14 amino acids. The CDR3 bases are TGTGCCAGCAGCTCGTGGACAGAGTCGGCTGAAGCTTTCTTT. Translating gives CASSSWTESAEAFF. The complete variable domain, with remaining parts taken from reference TRBV7-9 and TRBJ1-1, reads DTGVSQNPRHKITKRGQNVTFRCDPISEHNRLYWYRQTLGQGPEFLTYFQNEAQLEKSRLLSDRFSAERPKGSFSTLEIQRTEQGDSAMYLCASSSWTESAEAFFGQGTRLTVV.

The chain combines TRBV19 with TRBJ2-2, with 7 bases matching TRBD2. V lost 8 bases and J lost 7; bases outside the gene matches: 10. From germline, CDR1 is LNHDA and CDR2 SQIVND (reference sequence). The CDR3 spans 14 residues. The CDR3 region has the DNA TGTGCCAGTTCCAGCGGGAAAGGCGGCGGGGAGCTGTTTTTT. It translates to CASSSGKGGGELFF. Full variable domain (missing parts from reference TRBV19 and TRBJ2-2): DGGITQSPKYLFRKEGQNVTLSCEQNLNHDAMYWYRQDPGQGLRLIYYSQIVNDFQKGDIAEGYSVSREKKESFPLTVTSAQKNPTAFYLCASSSGKGGGELFFGEGSRLTVL.

This chain connects TRBV18 to TRBJ1-1, with D maybe TRBD1 (5 bases). The V gene lost 2 bases and the J gene lost 1 base, with 14 bases spanning the gap. The CDR3 is 16 amino acids. CDR1 KGHSH and CDR2 LQKENI come from the germline V gene. CDR3 sequence (DNA): TGTGCCAGCTCACCAAGAGCCGGGACTGGGAACACTGAAGCTTTCTTT. Translated, it gives CASSPRAGTGNTEAFF. Looking up the rest from reference TRBV18 and TRBJ1-1 gives the full variable domain: NAGVMQNPRHLVRRRGQEARLRCSPMKGHSHVYWYRQLPEEGLKFMVYLQKENIIDESGMPKERFSAEFPKEGPSILRIQQVVRGDSAAYFCASSPRAGTGNTEAFFGQGTRLTVV.

The table lists this clone with a count of one. V gene TRBV18 combines with J gene TRBJ1-6; D not certain. This CDR3 has 13 residues. V lost 5 bases and J lost 5, with 7 bases in between. The V gene's germline CDR1 is KGHSH and CDR2 LQKENI. CDR3 DNA: TGTGCCAGCTCAAGAATAGATAATTCACCCCTCCACTTT. Its protein product is CASSRIDNSPLHF. The whole variable domain, filled in from reference TRBV18 and TRBJ1-6, reads NAGVMQNPRHLVRRRGQEARLRCSPMKGHSHVYWYRQLPEEGLKFMVYLQKENIIDESGMPKERFSAEFPKEGPSILRIQQVVRGDSAAYFCASSRIDNSPLHFGNGTRLTVT.

This chain links TRBV19 with TRBJ1-1; 7 positions agree with TRBD1. The CDR3 consists of 14 residues. CDR1 is LNHDA and CDR2 is SQIVND in the germline V gene (reference sequence). Unmatched junction bases numbered 3, after V lost 4 bases and J lost 1 base. This chain's CDR3 is CASSTGTENTEAFF. CDR3 coding DNA: TGTGCCAGTAGTACCGGGACAGAGAACACTGAAGCTTTCTTT. Variable domain in full (rest from reference TRBV19 and TRBJ1-1): DGGITQSPKYLFRKEGQNVTLSCEQNLNHDAMYWYRQDPGQGLRLIYYSQIVNDFQKGDIAEGYSVSREKKESFPLTVTSAQKNPTAFYLCASSTGTENTEAFFGQGTRLTVV.

The V gene is TRBV30, the J gene TRBJ2-7; tentatively, D is TRBD2 (5 bases). Per germline, CDR1 GTSNPN and CDR2 SVGIG (reference sequence). CDR3 length: 12 amino acids. Trimming pared 2 bases from V and 9 bases from J, leaving 14 bases between. CDR3 DNA sequence: TGTGCCTGGAGTATAGCGAAAGCCCGGCAGTACTTC. It specifies CAWSIAKARQYF.

J is TRBJ1-3 and V is TRBV12-3 or TRBV12-4; TRBD1 is a possible D gene (5 bases). Trimming removed 8 bases from V and 0 bases from J, with 8 bases in between. There are 13 residues in the CDR3. The CDR3 DNA follows: TGTGCCAGCGTTGACAGCTCTGGAAACACCATATATTTT. Protein sequence: CASVDSSGNTIYF.

The chain carries TRBV30 and TRBJ1-2; 9 bases agree with TRBD1. This CDR3 region has 13 residues. Germline CDR1 and CDR2: GTSNPN and SVGIG (reference sequence). V dropped 4 bases and J dropped 4; count of bases not matched to a gene: 4. CDR3 nucleotides: TGTGCCTGGACCGAGACAGGGGGCTATGGCTACACCTTC. This encodes CAWTETGGYGYTF.

The rearrangement joins TRBV5-4 to TRBJ1-1, with D unclear. V lost 1 base and J lost 5, with 9 bases in between. This CDR3 is 13 amino acids long. The V gene's germline CDR1 is SGHNT and CDR2 YYREEE (reference sequence). The CDR3 loop reads CASSLFVRTEAFF. CDR3 coding DNA: TGTGCCAGCAGCTTGTTCGTGCGTACTGAAGCTTTCTTT.

There are many counts of this clone. The chain links TRBV2 to TRBJ2-7, with 15 nucleotides matching TRBD2. The CDR3 is made up of 17 amino acids. In germline, CDR1 is SNHLY, CDR2 FYNNEI. V trimming: 6 bases; J trimming: 1 base; junction bases outside the gene matches: 7. DNA for the CDR3: TGTGCCAGCAGCGGTGGGACTAGCGGGGGGCTTTCCTACGAGCAGTACGTC. This sequence encodes CASSGGTSGGLSYEQYV.

The chain couples TRBV28 to TRBJ1-2; tentative D call: TRBD1 (6 bases). CDR3 length: 12 residues. Trimming cost V 6 bases and J 6 bases, with 11 bases left between them. The germline gives CDR1 MDHEN, CDR2 SYDVKM. CDR3 DNA sequence: TGTGCCAGCAGACAGGGTCGGGATGGCTACACCTTC. Residues: CASRQGRDGYTF.

The V and J genes are TRBV28 and TRBJ1-4, with D tentatively TRBD1 (6 bases). Trimming removed 6 bases from V and 7 bases from J, with 12 bases in between. This CDR3 spans 13 amino acids. Germline V gene sequence: CDR1 MDHEN, CDR2 SYDVKM. The CDR3 is CASSRGQIEKLFF. CDR3 nucleotides: TGTGCCAGCAGCAGAGGACAGATTGAAAAACTGTTTTTT.

V is TRBV6-2 or TRBV6-3 and J is TRBJ1-1, with unresolved D. The CDR3 covers 11 residues. Trimming cost V 5 bases and J 5 bases, with 6 bases left between them. CDR1 is MNHEY, CDR2 SVGEGT, per germline. The CDR3 DNA reads as TGTGCCAGCAGTCCCGGGACTGAAGCTTTCTTT. Its protein product is CASSPGTEAFF.